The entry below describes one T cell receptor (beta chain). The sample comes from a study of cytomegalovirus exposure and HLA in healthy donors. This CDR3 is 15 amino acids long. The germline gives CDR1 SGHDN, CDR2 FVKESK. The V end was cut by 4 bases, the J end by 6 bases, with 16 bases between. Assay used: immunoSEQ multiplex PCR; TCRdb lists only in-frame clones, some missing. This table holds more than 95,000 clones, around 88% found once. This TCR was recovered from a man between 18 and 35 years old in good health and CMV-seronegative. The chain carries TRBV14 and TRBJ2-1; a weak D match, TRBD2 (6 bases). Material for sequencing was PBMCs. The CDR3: CASSPLSGPFNEQFF. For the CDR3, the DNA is TGTGCCAGCAGCCCGCTGAGCGGGCCCTTCAATGAGCAGTTCTTC.